The clone carrying this TCR beta chain is categorized as medium-sized. What it recognizes is unknown. The data belong to a study of quantifying T cell responses using KT2 cells. As for the study in general: RNA was reverse transcribed with TCR alpha and beta constant-region primers.

The cDNA 3' end received a ligated oligonucleotide with a UMI. The first PCR ran approximately 4 cycles with an equimolar RC1.1 and RC1.2 beta primer mix. TCRdb fed the UMI-ligation and nested PCR reads into MiXCR, producing one record per CDR3 protein. The table shows some 34,000 distinct CDR3 sequences, with 10% to 13% occurring only once. Germline loops: CDR1 DFQATT, CDR2 SNEGSKA (reference sequence). There are 15 residues in the CDR3. The ends lost 0 bases at V and 4 bases at J; junction bases unmatched: 4. Known numbers of the T cell clone KT2 were added to PBMC. Study findings and constraints: KT2 clone alpha and beta sequence counts scaled linearly with input KT2 cell number.

The genes are TRBV20-1 and TRBJ2-1; TRBD2 aligns across 9 bases. Sequencing was done on a sample of PBMCs spiked with cells of the T cell clone KT2. The source is a human donor. The CDR3 spells CSARDLLAGYNEQFF. CDR3 sequence (DNA): TGCAGTGCTAGAGATCTCCTAGCGGGATACAATGAGCAGTTCTTC.